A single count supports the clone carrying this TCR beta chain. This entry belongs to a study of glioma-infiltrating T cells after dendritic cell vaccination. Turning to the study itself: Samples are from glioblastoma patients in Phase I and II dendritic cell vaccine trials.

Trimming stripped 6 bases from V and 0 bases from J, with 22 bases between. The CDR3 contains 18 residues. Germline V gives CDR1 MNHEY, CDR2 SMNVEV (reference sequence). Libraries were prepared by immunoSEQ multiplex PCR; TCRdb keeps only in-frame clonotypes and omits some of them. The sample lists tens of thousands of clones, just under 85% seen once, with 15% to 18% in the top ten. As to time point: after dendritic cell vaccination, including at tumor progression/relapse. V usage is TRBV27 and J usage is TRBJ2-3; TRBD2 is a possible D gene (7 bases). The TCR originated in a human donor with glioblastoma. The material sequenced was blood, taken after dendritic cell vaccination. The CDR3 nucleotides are TGTGCCAGCAGCCCCCCCGGGGGGCGACTTACTAGCACAGATACGCAGTATTTT. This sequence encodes CASSPPGGRLTSTDTQYF.